A selection of T cell receptor beta chains follows, all from one sample in a study of blood T cell repertoires in COVID-19. Assay: immunoSEQ multiplex PCR; the TCRdb copy retains only in-frame clones and omits some. Of around 160,000 clones listed, around nine tenths were seen once; the top ten hold 10%. Sequencing input: peripheral blood. Receptor source: a woman in her 70s with COVID-19, enrolled during active disease. The CDR3 runs from the conserved cysteine through the conserved F or W. A D gene is named only where the DNA matches it firmly. Size tells how often a clone was seen (once, few, many) or the class of an expanded clone, and some rows leave it out.

TRBV5-1	TRBJ2-5	-	TRBD2	TGCGCCAGCAGCAGCTCACTAGCGGGGGGCCTAGAGACCCAGTACTTC	CASSSSLAGGLETQYF
TRBV5-1	TRBJ2-5	-	TRBD2	TGCGCCAGCAGCTTGGGAGTTAGCGGGGGGGCAGAGACCCAGTACTTC	CASSLGVSGGAETQYF
TRBV5-4	TRBJ1-1	-	TRBD1	TGTGCCAGCAGCCATGACAGGGGCCAGACTGAAGCTTTCTTT	CASSHDRGQTEAFF
TRBV19	TRBJ2-3	-	-	TGTGCCAGTAGTATAGAATTCAGGGCGGCGGATACGCAGTATTTT	CASSIEFRAADTQYF
TRBV9	TRBJ2-7	-	-	TGTGCCAGCAGCGTAGGACAAACCCCCTACGAGCAGTACTTC	CASSVGQTPYEQYF
TRBV10-1	TRBJ1-4	-	-	TGCGCCAGCAGCGAAGGGCAGGGTTACGAAAAACTGTTTTTT	CASSEGQGYEKLFF
TRBV28	TRBJ2-7	-	-	TGTGCCCTCCCCCGGAGACCCTTGCCCTACGAGCAGTACTTC	CALPRRPLPYEQYF
TRBV6-6	TRBJ2-1	-	TRBD1	TGTGCCAGCAGTTTTGACAGGGGTGGCCTCAATGAGCAGTTCTTC	CASSFDRGGLNEQFF
TRBV2	TRBJ1-1	-	-	TGTGCCAGCAGCTTTTCTTTGAGCGGGGAAGGCACTGAAGCTTTCTTT	CASSFSLSGEGTEAFF
TRBV7-9	TRBJ1-3	few	TRBD1	TGTGCCAGCAGCCGCCTCCGGGACAGGGATCCTTCTCTGGGGGGCACCATATATTTT	CASSRLRDRDPSLGGTIYF
TRBV18	TRBJ1-6	-	-	TGTGCCAGCGCGCCTGGGAACAGGGATTCACCCCTCCACTTT	CASAPGNRDSPLHF
TRBV28	TRBJ2-2	-	TRBD1	TGTGTCAGCAGTCTATGGACAGGGGGTGACACCGGGGAGCTGTTTTTT	CVSSLWTGGDTGELFF
TRBV27	TRBJ2-7	once	TRBD1	TGTGCCAGCAGTCCGGGACAGGCATCCCTCTCCTACGAGCAGTACTTC	CASSPGQASLSYEQYF
TRBV2	TRBJ2-4	-	-	TGTGCCAGCAGTGAAAGAAGGAGCGGCCAAACAGCCAAAAACATTCAGTACTTC	CASSERRSGQTAKNIQYF
TRBV19	TRBJ1-4	-	TRBD1	TGTGCCAGTAGTACACCTTACAGGGGGCCTACTAATGAAAAACTGTTTTTT	CASSTPYRGPTNEKLFF
TRBV5-1	TRBJ2-1	-	TRBD2	TGCGCCAGCAGCATTAGCGGGGGGGCGAATGAGCAGTTCTTC	CASSISGGANEQFF
TRBV30	TRBJ1-5	few	TRBD1	TGTGCCTGGAGTAAAGGTTTCGACAGGGGGCTCGGTCAGCCCCAGCATTTT	CAWSKGFDRGLGQPQHF
TRBV11-2	TRBJ2-7	-	-	TGTGCCAGCAGCTTAGTCTCGGGGGACTACGAGCAGTACTTC	CASSLVSGDYEQYF
TRBV6-5	TRBJ1-1	-	-	TGTGCCAGCAGGGGGACATTTGAAGCTTTCTTT	CASRGTFEAFF
TRBV2	TRBJ1-6	-	TRBD1	TGTGCCAGCAGTGAGACAGGGTTGAGATCACCCCTCCACTTT	CASSETGLRSPLHF
TRBV19	TRBJ1-5	-	-	TGTGCCAGTACCGTGGACAGTTCCCGTCCGCCCCAGCATTTT	CASTVDSSRPPQHF
TRBV6-5	TRBJ1-5	-	-	TGTGCCAGCAGAAGAAGCGGGGATCAGCCCCAGCATTTT	CASRRSGDQPQHF
TRBV7-8	TRBJ2-7	-	TRBD1	TGTGCCAGCAGCTTAGCCCCCGGGACAGGCAGCTCCTACGAGCAGTACTTC	CASSLAPGTGSSYEQYF
TRBV25-1	TRBJ1-2	once	TRBD1	TGTGCCAGCAGTGACACAGGGGTAATGTCTAACTATGGCTACACCTTC	CASSDTGVMSNYGYTF
TRBV25-1	TRBJ1-1	-	-	TGTGCCAGCAGTGATTTCCCACATGATCCTGAAGCTTTCTTT	CASSDFPHDPEAFF
TRBV28	TRBJ1-5	-	-	TGTGCCACACATGCCCCCAATCAGCCCCAGCATTTT	CATHAPNQPQHF
TRBV5-1	TRBJ2-2	-	TRBD1	TGCGCCAGCAGCGCTGGGACAGGGGGCGATAGGGAGCTGTTTTTT	CASSAGTGGDRELFF
TRBV28	TRBJ1-2	-	-	TGTGCCAGCAGATTCTCGCCCAGGCTGGGTAACTATGGCTACACCTTC	CASRFSPRLGNYGYTF
TRBV6-7	TRBJ2-5	-	-	TGTGCCAGCAGGGCAGGGTACGAGACCCAGTACTTC	CASRAGYETQYF
TRBV27	TRBJ2-7	-	-	TGTGCCAGCAGTTTAGTGAGACACCTCTCCTACGAGCAGTACTTC	CASSLVRHLSYEQYF
TRBV7-9	TRBJ1-2	-	-	TGTGCCAGCAGCCCTATTACAGGCGTTGGCTACACCTTC	CASSPITGVGYTF
TRBV15	TRBJ2-2	-	-	TGTGCCACCAGCAGAGATCGCGGTCACGGGGAGCTGTTTTTT	CATSRDRGHGELFF
TRBV18	TRBJ1-4	-	-	TGTGCCAGCTCACCAACCGCGGGGCATTCTAGTGAAAAACTGTTTTTT	CASSPTAGHSSEKLFF
TRBV7-9	TRBJ2-3	-	-	TGTGCCAGCAGCTTGCGGATAAGCACAGATACGCAGTATTTT	CASSLRISTDTQYF
TRBV5-4	TRBJ2-1	-	-	TGTGCCAGCACCCACGGGGGGCGAAATGAGCAGTTCTTC	CASTHGGRNEQFF
TRBV3-1/TRBV3-2	TRBJ1-5	-	-	TGTGCCAGCAGCCAAGAGGTCAGTCAGCCCCAGCATTTT	CASSQEVSQPQHF
TRBV5-4	TRBJ1-1	-	-	TGTGCCAGCAGCTTGGAACACGTGAACACTGAAGCTTTCTTT	CASSLEHVNTEAFF
TRBV28	TRBJ1-1	-	-	TGTGCCAGCAGTTTAGGACCGATACAGGGGAACACTGAAGCTTTCTTT	CASSLGPIQGNTEAFF
TRBV6-5	TRBJ1-1	once	TRBD1	TGTGCCAGCAGAAGACAGGGGGATCGGGAAGCTTTCTTT	CASRRQGDREAFF
TRBV12-3/TRBV12-4	TRBJ1-1	-	-	TGTGCCAGCACCTGGGCCTTGAACACTGAAGCTTTCTTT	CASTWALNTEAFF
TRBV2	TRBJ2-3	-	-	TGTGCCAGCAGCTCACAGGGTTTAGATACGCAGTATTTT	CASSSQGLDTQYF
TRBV9	TRBJ2-6	-	-	TGTGCCAGCAGCGTAGCCCCCATCAGGGGCCCGCCTGGGGCCAACGTCCTGACTTTC	CASSVAPIRGPPGANVLTF
TRBV2	TRBJ2-2	-	TRBD1	TGTGCCAGCAGGGACAGGGCGTCCGGGGAGCTGTTTTTT	CASRDRASGELFF
TRBV10-3	TRBJ2-2	-	-	TGTGCCATCAGTGAGTCGGGGCAGGTGAACACCGGGGAGCTGTTTTTT	CAISESGQVNTGELFF
TRBV5-1	TRBJ1-2	-	TRBD1	TGCGCCAGCAGCTTGGAGGGGACAGGGTATGGCTACACCTTC	CASSLEGTGYGYTF
TRBV6-5	TRBJ1-2	once	-	TGTGCCAGCAGTTACTCATTGCGTCGAGCTAACTATGGCTACACCTTC	CASSYSLRRANYGYTF
TRBV9	TRBJ1-4	-	TRBD1	TGTGCCAGCAGCGTAGGGGCAGGGGGATTGTCAGAAAAACTGTTTTTT	CASSVGAGGLSEKLFF
TRBV27	TRBJ2-5	-	-	TGTGCCAGCAGTTCCCTGGCGGGCTCATCGAAAGAGACCCAGTACTTC	CASSSLAGSSKETQYF
TRBV6-2/TRBV6-3	TRBJ2-7	-	TRBD2	TGTGCCAGCAGTTACCTTCCTAGCGGGAGCTCCTACGAGCAGTACTTC	CASSYLPSGSSYEQYF
TRBV6-6	TRBJ2-1	-	TRBD2	TGTGCCAGCACCGACGGGGAAGGACTAGCGAGGAATGAGCAGTTCTTC	CASTDGEGLARNEQFF
TRBV7-9	TRBJ1-4	-	TRBD1	TGTGCCAGCAGCGGACTGGGGACAGGGTTGGATGAAAAACTGTTTTTT	CASSGLGTGLDEKLFF
TRBV14	TRBJ2-1	-	TRBD2	TGTGCCAGCAGCCATCCTAGCGGGGCACCCTACAATGAGCAGTTCTTC	CASSHPSGAPYNEQFF
TRBV19	TRBJ1-5	once	-	TGTGCCAGTAGTACCGGGACGGGAGGGGGAAGCAATCAGCCCCAGCATTTT	CASSTGTGGGSNQPQHF
TRBV21-1	TRBJ2-1	-	-	TGTGCCAGCAGCAAAATAAGTGACAGCGCCTACAATGAGCAGTTCTTC	CASSKISDSAYNEQFF
TRBV7-9	TRBJ1-2	few	-	TGTGCCAGCAGCTTAGATGGCGGGTCTAATGGCTACACCTTC	CASSLDGGSNGYTF